A selection of T cell receptor beta chains follows, all from one sample in a study of OX40 agonist ivuxolimab in advanced cancers. Profiling relied on immunoSEQ multiplex PCR, and the TCRdb table lists in-frame clones only, not all of them. The profile shows tens of thousands of clones, more than 80% of them singletons. The specimen was CD4+ or CD8+ T cells sorted from blood, collected in a trial of the OX40 agonist ivuxolimab. The receptor set was obtained from an adult with an advanced solid tumor such as melanoma, head and neck, liver or kidney cancer. Each CDR3 is given with its conserved first and last residue. A D gene is named only where the DNA matches it firmly. The size entry is marked missing in some rows and otherwise reads once, few, many or a size class.

J gene: TRBJ2-1; D gene: TRBD1; clone size: .; V gene: TRBV7-3; CDR3 DNA: TGTGCCAGCAGCCAGGGACAGGGAGAGGAGCAGTTCTTC; CDR3 protein: CASSQGQGEEQFF
J gene: TRBJ2-7; D gene: .; clone size: .; V gene: TRBV28; CDR3 DNA: TGTGCCAGCAGAGGACGCAGCTCCTACGAGCAGTACTTC; CDR3 protein: CASRGRSSYEQYF
J gene: TRBJ1-2; D gene: .; clone size: .; V gene: TRBV19; CDR3 DNA: TGTGCCAGTAGTATGGGGCGGCCCTATGGCTACACCTTC; CDR3 protein: CASSMGRPYGYTF
J gene: TRBJ1-1; D gene: .; clone size: .; V gene: TRBV18; CDR3 DNA: TGTGCCAGCTCACCAGAGAGTCAGGGGACTGAAGCTTTCTTT; CDR3 protein: CASSPESQGTEAFF
J gene: TRBJ2-7; D gene: .; clone size: .; V gene: TRBV5-1; CDR3 DNA: TGCGCCAGCAGCTTGGTGGCAGGAGGTCACGAGCAGTACTTC; CDR3 protein: CASSLVAGGHEQYF
J gene: TRBJ1-3; D gene: .; clone size: .; V gene: TRBV15; CDR3 DNA: TGTGCCACCAGCAGAGATTTAGGATCTGGAAACACCATATATTTT; CDR3 protein: CATSRDLGSGNTIYF
J gene: TRBJ1-1; D gene: TRBD1; clone size: .; V gene: TRBV19; CDR3 DNA: TGTGCCAGTCGGACAGGGGGCAGTCGGAACACTGAAGCTTTCTTT; CDR3 protein: CASRTGGSRNTEAFF
J gene: TRBJ1-6; D gene: .; clone size: .; V gene: TRBV6-5; CDR3 DNA: TGTGCCAGCAGCCGCGTGGGTGGCGATTCACCCCTCCACTTT; CDR3 protein: CASSRVGGDSPLHF
J gene: TRBJ2-3; D gene: .; clone size: .; V gene: TRBV2; CDR3 DNA: TGTGCCAGCAGCCCCTTCCTGATTAGCACAGATACGCAGTATTTT; CDR3 protein: CASSPFLISTDTQYF
J gene: TRBJ1-5; D gene: TRBD1; clone size: .; V gene: TRBV28; CDR3 DNA: TGTGCCAGCAGTCCGGGACAGGGGTTTCAGCCCCAGCATTTT; CDR3 protein: CASSPGQGFQPQHF
J gene: TRBJ1-2; D gene: TRBD1; clone size: .; V gene: TRBV19; CDR3 DNA: TGTGCCAGTAGTATATTTTCCGGGACAGGGGACTATGGCTACACCTTC; CDR3 protein: CASSIFSGTGDYGYTF
J gene: TRBJ2-6; D gene: .; clone size: .; V gene: TRBV2; CDR3 DNA: TGTGCCAGCGCCAACCCCTCGGGGCCCAGCTCTGGGGCCAACGTCCTGACTTTC; CDR3 protein: CASANPSGPSSGANVLTF
J gene: TRBJ2-1; D gene: .; clone size: .; V gene: TRBV7-2; CDR3 DNA: TGTGCCAGCAGCTTAGAGGGCGGTGCGCCTGAGCAGTTCTTC; CDR3 protein: CASSLEGGAPEQFF
J gene: TRBJ1-5; D gene: TRBD1; clone size: .; V gene: TRBV6-5; CDR3 DNA: TGTGCCAGCAGGACAGGGAATAGCAATCAGCCCCAGCATTTT; CDR3 protein: CASRTGNSNQPQHF
J gene: TRBJ2-1; D gene: TRBD2; clone size: .; V gene: TRBV15; CDR3 DNA: TGTGCCACCAGCAGATCCCGGTTAGCGGGGGACAATGAGCAGTTCTTC; CDR3 protein: CATSRSRLAGDNEQFF
J gene: TRBJ1-5; D gene: .; clone size: .; V gene: TRBV19; CDR3 DNA: TGTGCCAGTAGGCCTAGAAGCAGGGGAGAAGAGCCCCAGCATTTT; CDR3 protein: CASRPRSRGEEPQHF
J gene: TRBJ1-1; D gene: .; clone size: .; V gene: TRBV28; CDR3 DNA: TGTGCCAGCAGTTTCCTGCAGTACACTGAAGCTTTCTTT; CDR3 protein: CASSFLQYTEAFF
J gene: TRBJ2-5; D gene: .; clone size: .; V gene: TRBV20-1; CDR3 DNA: TGCAGTGCTATGTCGGGAGAGACCCAGTACTTC; CDR3 protein: CSAMSGETQYF
J gene: TRBJ1-2; D gene: .; clone size: once; V gene: TRBV28; CDR3 DNA: TGTGCCAGCAGTATAGGACAGACGAACTATGGCTACACCTTC; CDR3 protein: CASSIGQTNYGYTF
J gene: TRBJ2-2; D gene: .; clone size: few; V gene: TRBV7-9; CDR3 DNA: TGTGCCAGCAGCCGGCTGACCGGGGAGCTGTTTTTT; CDR3 protein: CASSRLTGELFF
J gene: TRBJ2-1; D gene: .; clone size: once; V gene: TRBV5-1; CDR3 DNA: TGCGCCAGCGCCCCAGAGTGGGCTAAGGCGGATGAGCAGTTCTTC; CDR3 protein: CASAPEWAKADEQFF
J gene: TRBJ2-2; D gene: .; clone size: .; V gene: TRBV30; CDR3 DNA: TGTGCCTGGAGTCCTAGGGCAGCGTATTACACCGGGGAGCTGTTTTTT; CDR3 protein: CAWSPRAAYYTGELFF
J gene: TRBJ1-2; D gene: .; clone size: .; V gene: TRBV28; CDR3 DNA: TGTGCCAGCAGTGCCCGACGGGATGGCTACACCTTC; CDR3 protein: CASSARRDGYTF
J gene: TRBJ1-1; D gene: .; clone size: .; V gene: TRBV21-1; CDR3 DNA: TGTGCCAGCCGGGAAAGGACAAGAACTGACACTGAAGCTTTCTTT; CDR3 protein: CASRERTRTDTEAFF
J gene: TRBJ2-7; D gene: .; clone size: .; V gene: TRBV7-6; CDR3 DNA: TGTGCCAGCAGCTTAGAGGAGGGAAGAAGCTCCTACGAGCAGTACTTC; CDR3 protein: CASSLEEGRSSYEQYF
J gene: TRBJ2-3; D gene: .; clone size: few; V gene: TRBV7-2; CDR3 DNA: TGTGCCAGCAGCTTCGCCGGGACCCTCACAGATACGCAGTATTTT; CDR3 protein: CASSFAGTLTDTQYF
J gene: TRBJ1-1; D gene: .; clone size: .; V gene: TRBV6-5; CDR3 DNA: TGTGCCAGCACCCGAGGGGGGGGACACGAAGCTTTCTTT; CDR3 protein: CASTRGGGHEAFF
J gene: TRBJ1-1; D gene: .; clone size: few; V gene: TRBV19; CDR3 DNA: TGTGCCAGTAGTATGGATCAGATGAACACTGAAGCTTTCTTT; CDR3 protein: CASSMDQMNTEAFF
J gene: TRBJ1-2; D gene: .; clone size: .; V gene: TRBV10-2; CDR3 DNA: TGCGCCAGCAGTGAGTCGGGCGGGCCCTATGGCTACACCTTC; CDR3 protein: CASSESGGPYGYTF
J gene: TRBJ2-1; D gene: .; clone size: .; V gene: TRBV18; CDR3 DNA: TGTGCCAGCTCGCCTCGGGACCAGGCGTCGAATGAGCAGTTCTTC; CDR3 protein: CASSPRDQASNEQFF
J gene: TRBJ1-1; D gene: .; clone size: .; V gene: TRBV6-5; CDR3 DNA: TGTGCCAGCAGTTGGGGGCGGAACACTGAAGCTTTCTTT; CDR3 protein: CASSWGRNTEAFF
J gene: TRBJ2-7; D gene: .; clone size: .; V gene: TRBV27; CDR3 DNA: TGTGCCAGCAGTTTATCGAGGACCTATTACGAGCAGTACTTC; CDR3 protein: CASSLSRTYYEQYF
J gene: TRBJ1-5; D gene: TRBD1; clone size: .; V gene: TRBV6-6; CDR3 DNA: TGTGCCAGCAGTGTCAGCGACAGGGGTGACAATCAGCCCCAGCATTTT; CDR3 protein: CASSVSDRGDNQPQHF
J gene: TRBJ1-2; D gene: .; clone size: .; V gene: TRBV30; CDR3 DNA: TGTGCCTGGAGAACCGGGGGGGATAATGGCTACACCTTC; CDR3 protein: CAWRTGGDNGYTF
J gene: TRBJ2-1; D gene: TRBD2; clone size: .; V gene: TRBV9; CDR3 DNA: TGTGCCAGCAGCGTAGCTGGCGGGAGCTACAATGAGCAGTTCTTC; CDR3 protein: CASSVAGGSYNEQFF
J gene: TRBJ2-7; D gene: TRBD1; clone size: .; V gene: TRBV6-6; CDR3 DNA: TGTGCCAGCAGTTGGGACAGACCCTACGAGCAGTACTTC; CDR3 protein: CASSWDRPYEQYF
J gene: TRBJ1-1; D gene: TRBD1; clone size: .; V gene: TRBV2; CDR3 DNA: TGTGCCAGCGCACTTAAGGGGGCGAGGGGGCGAGGGACTGAAGCTTTCTTT; CDR3 protein: CASALKGARGRGTEAFF
J gene: TRBJ1-1; D gene: TRBD1; clone size: .; V gene: TRBV28; CDR3 DNA: TGTGCCAGCAGTCTCACAGGGGGTTACACTGAAGCTTTCTTT; CDR3 protein: CASSLTGGYTEAFF
J gene: TRBJ1-5; D gene: .; clone size: .; V gene: TRBV19; CDR3 DNA: TGTGCCAGCAACAATCAGCCCCAGCATTTT; CDR3 protein: CASNNQPQHF
J gene: TRBJ2-1; D gene: TRBD1; clone size: once; V gene: TRBV7-9; CDR3 DNA: TGTGCCAGCAGCTACCCCGGACAGGGGGCTAACAATGAGCAGTTCTTC; CDR3 protein: CASSYPGQGANNEQFF
J gene: TRBJ2-3; D gene: .; clone size: .; V gene: TRBV29-1; CDR3 DNA: TGCAGCGTTGAAGATCGGGGCCTAAAGAATGTGGCAGATACGCAGTATTTT; CDR3 protein: CSVEDRGLKNVADTQYF
J gene: TRBJ1-2; D gene: .; clone size: .; V gene: TRBV28; CDR3 DNA: TGTGCCAGTCTCCCGGGACAAGCGTCTAACTATGGCTACACCTTC; CDR3 protein: CASLPGQASNYGYTF
J gene: TRBJ2-2; D gene: .; clone size: .; V gene: TRBV5-4; CDR3 DNA: TGTGCCAGCAGCTTGCCGACAGGATCCACCGGGGAGCTGTTTTTT; CDR3 protein: CASSLPTGSTGELFF
J gene: TRBJ2-7; D gene: .; clone size: .; V gene: TRBV27; CDR3 DNA: TGTGCCACCAGAAGGGCGGGACACTACGAGCAGTACTTC; CDR3 protein: CATRRAGHYEQYF
J gene: TRBJ1-5; D gene: .; clone size: .; V gene: TRBV9; CDR3 DNA: TGTGCCAGCAGCGTAGGTGCGGGGGATCAGCCCCAGCATTTT; CDR3 protein: CASSVGAGDQPQHF
J gene: TRBJ2-2; D gene: .; clone size: .; V gene: TRBV29-1; CDR3 DNA: TGCAGCGGTGGGCAGGCCGCGAACACCGGGGAGCTGTTTTTT; CDR3 protein: CSGGQAANTGELFF
J gene: TRBJ2-5; D gene: .; clone size: .; V gene: TRBV7-7; CDR3 DNA: TGTGCTAGCAGCGACAGTATTGTTGAGACCCAGTACTTC; CDR3 protein: CASSDSIVETQYF
J gene: TRBJ2-5; D gene: .; clone size: .; V gene: TRBV7-9; CDR3 DNA: TGTGCCAGCAGCCCGGGGCCAGCTCAAGAGACCCAGTACTTC; CDR3 protein: CASSPGPAQETQYF
J gene: TRBJ1-1; D gene: TRBD1; clone size: .; V gene: TRBV18; CDR3 DNA: TGTGCCAGCTCACAGGGACAGGAGTTTGTTGAAGCTTTCTTT; CDR3 protein: CASSQGQEFVEAFF
J gene: TRBJ2-1; D gene: TRBD2; clone size: .; V gene: TRBV19; CDR3 DNA: TGTGCCAGTAGTATAGCTAGCGGGGGATACAATGAGCAGTTCTTC; CDR3 protein: CASSIASGGYNEQFF
J gene: TRBJ2-1; D gene: .; clone size: .; V gene: TRBV15; CDR3 DNA: TGTGCCACCAGCAGAGATCGGGATAATGAGCAGTTCTTC; CDR3 protein: CATSRDRDNEQFF
J gene: TRBJ2-7; D gene: .; clone size: .; V gene: TRBV29-1; CDR3 DNA: TGCAGCGTTGAAGATGCGACATTCCAGTACTTC; CDR3 protein: CSVEDATFQYF
J gene: TRBJ2-1; D gene: TRBD1; clone size: .; V gene: TRBV6-6; CDR3 DNA: TGTGCCAGCAGTCGGACAGGGGAGAATGAGCAGTTCTTC; CDR3 protein: CASSRTGENEQFF